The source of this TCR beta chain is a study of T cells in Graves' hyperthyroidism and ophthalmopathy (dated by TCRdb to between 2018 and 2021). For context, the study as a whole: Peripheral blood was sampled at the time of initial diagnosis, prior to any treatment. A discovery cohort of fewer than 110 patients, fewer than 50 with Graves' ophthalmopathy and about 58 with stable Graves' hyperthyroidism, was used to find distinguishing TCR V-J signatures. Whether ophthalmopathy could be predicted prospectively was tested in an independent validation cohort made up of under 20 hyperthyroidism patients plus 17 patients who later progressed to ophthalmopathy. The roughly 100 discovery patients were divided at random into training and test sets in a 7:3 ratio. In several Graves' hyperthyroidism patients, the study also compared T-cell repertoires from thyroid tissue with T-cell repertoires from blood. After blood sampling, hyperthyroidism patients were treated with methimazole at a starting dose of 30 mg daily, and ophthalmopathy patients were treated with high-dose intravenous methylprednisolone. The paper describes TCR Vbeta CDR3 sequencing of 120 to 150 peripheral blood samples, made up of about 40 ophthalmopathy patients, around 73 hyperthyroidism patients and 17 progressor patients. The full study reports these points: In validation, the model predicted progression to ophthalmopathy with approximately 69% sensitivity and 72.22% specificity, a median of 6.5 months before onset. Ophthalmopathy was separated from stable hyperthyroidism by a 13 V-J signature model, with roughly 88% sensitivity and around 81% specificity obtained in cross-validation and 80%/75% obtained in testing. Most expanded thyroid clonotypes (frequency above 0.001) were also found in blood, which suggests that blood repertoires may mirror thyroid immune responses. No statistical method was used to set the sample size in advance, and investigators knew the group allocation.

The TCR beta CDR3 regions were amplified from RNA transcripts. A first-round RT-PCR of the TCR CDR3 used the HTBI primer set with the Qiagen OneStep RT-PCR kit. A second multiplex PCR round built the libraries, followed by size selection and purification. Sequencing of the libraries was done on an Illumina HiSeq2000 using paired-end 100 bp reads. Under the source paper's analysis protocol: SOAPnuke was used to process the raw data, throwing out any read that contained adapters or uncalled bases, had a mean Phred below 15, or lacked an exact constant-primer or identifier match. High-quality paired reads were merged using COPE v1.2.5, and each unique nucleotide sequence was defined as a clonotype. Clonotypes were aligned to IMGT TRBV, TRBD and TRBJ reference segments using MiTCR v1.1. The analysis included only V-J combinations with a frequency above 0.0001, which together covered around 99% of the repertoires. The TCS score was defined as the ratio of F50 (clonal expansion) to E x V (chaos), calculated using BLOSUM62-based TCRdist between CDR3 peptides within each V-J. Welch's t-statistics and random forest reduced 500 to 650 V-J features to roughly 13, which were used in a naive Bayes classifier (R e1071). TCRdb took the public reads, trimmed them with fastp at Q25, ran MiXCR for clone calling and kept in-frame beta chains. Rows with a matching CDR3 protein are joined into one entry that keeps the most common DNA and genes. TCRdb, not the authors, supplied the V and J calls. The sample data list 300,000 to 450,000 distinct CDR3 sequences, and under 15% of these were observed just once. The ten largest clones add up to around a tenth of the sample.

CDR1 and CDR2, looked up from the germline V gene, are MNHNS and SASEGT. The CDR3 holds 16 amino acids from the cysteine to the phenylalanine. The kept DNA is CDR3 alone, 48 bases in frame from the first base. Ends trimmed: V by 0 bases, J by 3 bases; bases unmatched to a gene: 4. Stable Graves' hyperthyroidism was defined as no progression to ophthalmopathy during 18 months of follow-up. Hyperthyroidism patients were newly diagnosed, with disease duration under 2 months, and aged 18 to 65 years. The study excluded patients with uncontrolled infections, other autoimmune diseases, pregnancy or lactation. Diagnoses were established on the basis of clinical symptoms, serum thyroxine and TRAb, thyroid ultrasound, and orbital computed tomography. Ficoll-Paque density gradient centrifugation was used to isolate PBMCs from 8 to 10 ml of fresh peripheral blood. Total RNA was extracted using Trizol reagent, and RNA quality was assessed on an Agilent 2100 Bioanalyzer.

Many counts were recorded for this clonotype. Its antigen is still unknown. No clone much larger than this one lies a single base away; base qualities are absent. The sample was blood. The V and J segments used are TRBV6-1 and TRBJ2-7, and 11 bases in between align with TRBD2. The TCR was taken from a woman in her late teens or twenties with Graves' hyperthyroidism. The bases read TGTGCCAGCAGTGAAGCTTTCGGACTAGCGGGCTACGAGCAGTACTTC. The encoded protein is CASSEAFGLAGYEQYF.